This TCR beta chain comes out of a study of blood T cell repertoires in COVID-19. Study-level information: The United States, Italy and Spain provided the acute and convalescent COVID-19 samples. Sources were T cells, B-cell-depleted T cells, or PBMCs; the material itself was cDNA or gDNA.

Study processing details: Reference gene primer amplification yielded estimated nucleated cell counts. The table came from immunoSEQ multiplex PCR; TCRdb's copy has only in-frame clones and leaves some out. V, J and clone size are taken as reported in that table, and D and trimming were inferred from the DNA itself. The sample lists about 110,000 clones, about 88% occurring once. Trimming removed 1 base from V and 9 bases from J; junction bases left unmatched: 11. From germline, CDR1 is SGDLS and CDR2 YYNGEE. The CDR3 has 17 residues. This TCR was sampled from a human donor in a cohort sampled during active COVID-19. The chain carries TRBV9 and TRBJ1-6; TRBD1 aligns across 9 bases. Sequencing used peripheral blood. CDR3 coding DNA: TGTGCCAGCAGCGTATCAAGACGGGGACAGGGAATTTCACCCCTCCACTTT. It translates to CASSVSRRGQGISPLHF.